Listed below are T cell receptor beta chains from one sample, sequenced in a study of blood T cell repertoires in COVID-19. Generated by immunoSEQ multiplex PCR, the TCRdb table keeps only in-frame clones and is missing some. This sample yields tens of thousands of clones, of which roughly nine tenths are seen a single time; under 10% belongs to the top ten. The sample taken for sequencing was peripheral blood. These receptors were collected from a human donor with active COVID-19. The donor label of this sample is uncertain. Both conserved end residues are part of each CDR3. Each record gives: CDR3 protein, CDR3 DNA, J gene, D gene, CDR3 length, V gene, clone size. A D gene is named only where the DNA matches it firmly. Clone size is not always given. Where it is, it says once, few, many or a class for expanded clones.

cdr3_aa: CASSNRQSGELFF
cdr3_nt: TGTGCCAGCAGCAATCGCCAGTCCGGGGAGCTGTTTTTT
j_call: TRBJ2-2
d_call: .
cdr3_length: 13
v_call: TRBV5-4
clone_size: .

cdr3_aa: CASSQDPSGTEKTQYF
cdr3_nt: TGCGCCAGCAGCCAAGATCCTTCGGGAACGGAGAAGACCCAGTACTTC
j_call: TRBJ2-5
d_call: .
cdr3_length: 16
v_call: TRBV4-3
clone_size: few

cdr3_aa: CASSLTQGQHEQYF
cdr3_nt: TGCGCCAGCAGCTTGACGCAGGGTCAACACGAGCAGTACTTC
j_call: TRBJ2-7
d_call: .
cdr3_length: 14
v_call: TRBV5-1
clone_size: .

cdr3_aa: CASSPGSYNQPQHF
cdr3_nt: TGTGCCAGCAGCCCAGGCAGTTACAATCAGCCCCAGCATTTT
j_call: TRBJ1-5
d_call: .
cdr3_length: 14
v_call: TRBV7-9
clone_size: .

cdr3_aa: CSVVDRGPGTEAFF
cdr3_nt: TGCAGCGTGGTCGACAGGGGGCCGGGGACTGAAGCTTTCTTT
j_call: TRBJ1-1
d_call: TRBD1
cdr3_length: 14
v_call: TRBV29-1
clone_size: .

cdr3_aa: CASRDVTGTAEAFF
cdr3_nt: TGTGCCAGCAGAGACGTAACCGGGACAGCTGAAGCTTTCTTT
j_call: TRBJ1-1
d_call: TRBD1
cdr3_length: 14
v_call: TRBV6-5
clone_size: .

cdr3_aa: CASRLAGVVTDTQYF
cdr3_nt: TGTGCCAGCAGACTAGCGGGAGTCGTGACAGATACGCAGTATTTT
j_call: TRBJ2-3
d_call: TRBD2
cdr3_length: 15
v_call: TRBV6-5
clone_size: few

cdr3_aa: CASSLLAGDYNEQFF
cdr3_nt: TGTGCCAGCAGCCTCCTAGCGGGAGACTACAATGAGCAGTTCTTC
j_call: TRBJ2-1
d_call: TRBD2
cdr3_length: 15
v_call: TRBV11-3
clone_size: once

cdr3_aa: CASSSQTGGVMDEQFF
cdr3_nt: TGTGCCAGCAGTTCTCAAACAGGGGGCGTTATGGATGAGCAGTTCTTC
j_call: TRBJ2-1
d_call: TRBD1
cdr3_length: 16
v_call: TRBV28
clone_size: .

cdr3_aa: CASSRVAGTGELFF
cdr3_nt: TGTGCCAGCAGCCGGGTAGCGGGAACCGGGGAGCTGTTTTTT
j_call: TRBJ2-2
d_call: TRBD2
cdr3_length: 14
v_call: TRBV27
clone_size: .

cdr3_aa: CASSESGLNQPQHF
cdr3_nt: TGCGCCAGCAGTGAGTCGGGCCTAAATCAGCCCCAGCATTTT
j_call: TRBJ1-5
d_call: .
cdr3_length: 14
v_call: TRBV10-2
clone_size: few

cdr3_aa: CASSQEGRLNTGELFF
cdr3_nt: TGTGCCAGCAGCCAAGAGGGGAGACTCAACACCGGGGAGCTGTTTTTT
j_call: TRBJ2-2
d_call: .
cdr3_length: 16
v_call: TRBV3-1/TRBV3-2
clone_size: .

cdr3_aa: CASSSAQDSLHEKLFF
cdr3_nt: TGTGCCAGCAGCTCGGCCCAAGACAGTTTACATGAAAAACTGTTTTTT
j_call: TRBJ1-4
d_call: .
cdr3_length: 16
v_call: TRBV7-9
clone_size: .

cdr3_aa: CASSSILGQGGEQYF
cdr3_nt: TGTGCCAGCAGCTCTATACTAGGACAGGGAGGCGAGCAGTACTTC
j_call: TRBJ2-7
d_call: TRBD1
cdr3_length: 15
v_call: TRBV7-2
clone_size: .

cdr3_aa: CASSFQGAREQYF
cdr3_nt: TGTGCCAGCAGTTTTCAGGGGGCGCGGGAGCAGTACTTC
j_call: TRBJ2-7
d_call: TRBD1
cdr3_length: 13
v_call: TRBV12-3/TRBV12-4
clone_size: .

cdr3_aa: CASSQDPGTGVNIQYF
cdr3_nt: TGTGCCAGCAGCCAAGATCCCGGGACAGGGGTGAACATTCAGTACTTC
j_call: TRBJ2-4
d_call: TRBD1
cdr3_length: 16
v_call: TRBV3-1/TRBV3-2
clone_size: once

cdr3_aa: CAWSKERGPDTQYF
cdr3_nt: TGTGCCTGGAGTAAAGAGCGGGGCCCAGATACGCAGTATTTT
j_call: TRBJ2-3
d_call: TRBD2
cdr3_length: 14
v_call: TRBV30
clone_size: .

cdr3_aa: CASSVIRGETQYF
cdr3_nt: TGTGCCAGCAGTGTTATACGGGGGGAGACCCAGTACTTC
j_call: TRBJ2-5
d_call: .
cdr3_length: 13
v_call: TRBV6-6
clone_size: few

cdr3_aa: CASSEQSSGVQFF
cdr3_nt: TGTGCCAGCAGTGAACAGTCCTCGGGAGTACAGTTCTTC
j_call: TRBJ2-1
d_call: .
cdr3_length: 13
v_call: TRBV2
clone_size: .

cdr3_aa: CASSSGASYYNEQFF
cdr3_nt: TGTGCCAGCAGTTCAGGCGCTTCCTACTACAATGAGCAGTTCTTC
j_call: TRBJ2-1
d_call: .
cdr3_length: 15
v_call: TRBV28
clone_size: once

cdr3_aa: CASSSRTSGTRNEQFF
cdr3_nt: TGTGCCAGCAGCTCTCGGACTAGCGGGACGAGGAATGAGCAGTTCTTC
j_call: TRBJ2-1
d_call: TRBD2
cdr3_length: 16
v_call: TRBV9
clone_size: .

cdr3_aa: CASSKAEPNINTEAFF
cdr3_nt: TGTGCCAGCAGCAAAGCTGAGCCGAATATAAACACTGAAGCTTTCTTT
j_call: TRBJ1-1
d_call: .
cdr3_length: 16
v_call: TRBV21-1
clone_size: .

cdr3_aa: CAWSRGRAGTGELFF
cdr3_nt: TGTGCCTGGAGTCGTGGGAGGGCCGGGACCGGGGAGCTGTTTTTT
j_call: TRBJ2-2
d_call: TRBD2
cdr3_length: 15
v_call: TRBV30
clone_size: .

cdr3_aa: CASNDGLAGAEQYF
cdr3_nt: TGTGCCAGCAACGACGGACTAGCGGGAGCCGAGCAGTACTTC
j_call: TRBJ2-7
d_call: TRBD2
cdr3_length: 14
v_call: TRBV7-9
clone_size: .

cdr3_aa: CASLPGLAGDTQYF
cdr3_nt: TGTGCCAGTCTACCGGGACTAGCGGGAGATACGCAGTATTTT
j_call: TRBJ2-3
d_call: TRBD2
cdr3_length: 14
v_call: TRBV28
clone_size: .

cdr3_aa: CARTVSRDRATGTSGMGTDTQYF
cdr3_nt: TGTGCCAGAACGGTAAGTAGGGACCGAGCTACTGGGACTAGCGGGATGGGCACAGATACGCAGTATTTT
j_call: TRBJ2-3
d_call: TRBD2
cdr3_length: 23
v_call: TRBV2
clone_size: .